This T cell receptor beta chain was captured in a study of blood T cell repertoires in COVID-19. Whole-study context: COVID-19 samples, acute and convalescent, were from the United States, Italy and Spain. PBMCs, B-cell-depleted T cells, or T cells were the source of the cDNA or gDNA that made up the material.

Trimming took 6 bases from V and 6 from J, leaving 12 bases between them. Per germline, CDR1 MDHEN and CDR2 SYDVKM. CDR3 size: 13 residues. Only one count was recorded for this clone. As processed by the authors: Amplification of reference gene primers provided the estimated nucleated cell counts. Libraries were prepared by immunoSEQ multiplex PCR; TCRdb keeps only in-frame clonotypes and omits some of them. V and J calls and clone size come straight from that table; D and trimming were deduced from the DNA. Among approximately 70,000 clones, roughly 90% were seen once, and the ten largest hold roughly 6%.

The V gene is TRBV28, the J gene TRBJ1-5; D perhaps matches TRBD1 (5 bases). The sample consisted of peripheral blood. This receptor was obtained from a woman between 45 and 65 years old with acute or convalescent COVID-19. The CDR3 bases are TGTGCCAGCAGCGGACAAATCGGTCAGCCCCAGCATTTT. This gives the protein CASSGQIGQPQHF.